This T cell receptor (beta chain) was profiled in a study of Ad26.COV2.S vaccination and SARS-CoV-2 variants. The CDR3 is 13 amino acids. Germline V CDR1 and CDR2: SSHAT, FNYEAQ (reference sequence). Described treatment: roughly 20 received Ad26.COV2.S at low or high dose, single or two shots; about 5 received placebo; per-sample allocation not given. Sampling occurred on day 63 after the first vaccine or placebo injection. Donor was an adult aged 18-55 years in Boston. In regard to this clone: A read error may produce the germline difference seen at one junction end.

Assay: immunoSEQ multiplex PCR; the TCRdb copy retains only in-frame clones and omits some. The sample shows a few hundred thousand clones, around 92% of them seen only once. Here the sequenced sample was peripheral blood, taken in a trial of Ad26.COV2.S vaccine versus placebo. The TCR sequence derives from a person aged 18 to 59 who received the Ad26.COV2.S COVID-19 vaccine or a placebo. V and J are TRBV7-7 and TRBJ1-4, with TRBD1 matching over 7 bases. The CDR3 DNA reads TGTGCTAGCAGCTCAGTACAGGGGTCGAAACTGTTTTTT. It translates to CASSSVQGSKLFF. Full variable domain (outside the CDR3, taken from reference TRBV7-7 and TRBJ1-4): GAGVSQSPRYKVTKRGQDVTLRCDPISSHATLYWYQQALGQGPEFLTYFNYEAQPDKSGLPSDRFSAERPEGSISTLTIQRTEQRDSAMYRCASSSVQGSKLFFGSGTQLSVL.